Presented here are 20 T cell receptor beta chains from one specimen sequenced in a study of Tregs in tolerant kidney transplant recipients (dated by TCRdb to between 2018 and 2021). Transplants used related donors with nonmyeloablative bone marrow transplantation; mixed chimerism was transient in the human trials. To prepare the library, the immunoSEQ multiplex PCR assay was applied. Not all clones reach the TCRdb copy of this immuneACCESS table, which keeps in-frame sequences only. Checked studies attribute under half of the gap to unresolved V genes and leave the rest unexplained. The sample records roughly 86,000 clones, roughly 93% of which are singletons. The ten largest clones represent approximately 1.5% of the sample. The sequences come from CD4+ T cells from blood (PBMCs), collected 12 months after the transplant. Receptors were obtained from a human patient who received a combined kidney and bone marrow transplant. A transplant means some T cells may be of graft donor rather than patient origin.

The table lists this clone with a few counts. As DNA, the CDR3 is TGTGCCATCAGTGGGGGGCCCCGAGCCTCTGGAAACACCATATATTTT. Residues: CAISGGPRASGNTIYF. The chain joins TRBV10-3 to TRBJ1-3, with D tentatively TRBD1 (6 bases). The CDR3 consists of 16 residues. The germline V gene encodes CDR1 ENHRY and CDR2 SYGVKD. The ends were cut back, 4 bases at V and 0 bases at J, with 13 bases in the middle.

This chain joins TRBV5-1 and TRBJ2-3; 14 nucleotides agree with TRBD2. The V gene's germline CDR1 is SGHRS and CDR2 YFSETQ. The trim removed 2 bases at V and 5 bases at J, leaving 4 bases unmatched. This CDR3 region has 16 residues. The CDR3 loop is CASSFGTSGSGDTQYF. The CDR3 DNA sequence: TGCGCCAGCAGCTTCGGGACTAGCGGGAGTGGAGATACGCAGTATTTT.

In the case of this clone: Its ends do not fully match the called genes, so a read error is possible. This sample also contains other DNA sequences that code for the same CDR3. The CDR3 loop is CATRIDSSHSSYNSPLHF. The CDR3 nucleotides read TGTGCCACCAGGATCGACAGTTCTCATAGCTCCTATAATTCCCCCCTCCACTTT. The V gene is TRBV15, the J gene TRBJ1-6; the D gene is possibly TRBD1 (5 bases). The CDR3 covers 18 residues. The germline V gene has CDR1 LNHNV and CDR2 YYDKDF (reference sequence).

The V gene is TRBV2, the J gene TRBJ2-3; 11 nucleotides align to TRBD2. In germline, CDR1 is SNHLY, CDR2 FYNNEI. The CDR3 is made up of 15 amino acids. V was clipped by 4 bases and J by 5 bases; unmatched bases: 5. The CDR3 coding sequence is TGTGCCAGCAGTGTTCTTAGCGGGGGGGGAGATACGCAGTATTTT. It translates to CASSVLSGGGDTQYF.

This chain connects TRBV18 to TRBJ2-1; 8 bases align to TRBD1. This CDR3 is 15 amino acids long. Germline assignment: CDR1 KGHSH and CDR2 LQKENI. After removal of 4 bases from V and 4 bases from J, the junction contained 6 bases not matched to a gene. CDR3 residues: CASSLGTGLYNEQFF. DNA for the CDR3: TGTGCCAGCTCACTTGGGACAGGACTATACAATGAGCAGTTCTTC.

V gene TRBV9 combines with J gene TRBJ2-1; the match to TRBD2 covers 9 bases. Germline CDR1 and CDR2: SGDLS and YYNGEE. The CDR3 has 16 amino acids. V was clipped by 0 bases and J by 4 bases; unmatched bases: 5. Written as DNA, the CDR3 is TGTGCCAGCAGCGTAGGCGGCGGGAGGGCGTACAATGAGCAGTTCTTC. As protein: CASSVGGGRAYNEQFF.

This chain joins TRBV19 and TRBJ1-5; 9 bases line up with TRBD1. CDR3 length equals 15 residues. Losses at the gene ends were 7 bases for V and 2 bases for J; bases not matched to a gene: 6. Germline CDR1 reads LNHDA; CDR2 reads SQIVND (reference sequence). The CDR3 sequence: CASTNRDRGNQPQHF. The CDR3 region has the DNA TGTGCCAGTACTAACCGGGACAGGGGCAATCAGCCCCAGCATTTT.

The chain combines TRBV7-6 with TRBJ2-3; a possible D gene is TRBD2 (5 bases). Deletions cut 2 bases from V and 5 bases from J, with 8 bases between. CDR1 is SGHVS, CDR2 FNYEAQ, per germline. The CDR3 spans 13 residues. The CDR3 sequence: CASSLTRQDTQYF. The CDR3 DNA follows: TGTGCCAGCAGCTTAACTAGACAAGATACGCAGTATTTT. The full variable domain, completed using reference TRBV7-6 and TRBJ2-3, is GAGVSQSPRYKVTKRGQDVALRCDPISGHVSLYWYRQALGQGPEFLTYFNYEAQQDKSGLPNDRFSAERPEGSISTLTIQRTEQRDSAMYRCASSLTRQDTQYFGPGTRLTVL.

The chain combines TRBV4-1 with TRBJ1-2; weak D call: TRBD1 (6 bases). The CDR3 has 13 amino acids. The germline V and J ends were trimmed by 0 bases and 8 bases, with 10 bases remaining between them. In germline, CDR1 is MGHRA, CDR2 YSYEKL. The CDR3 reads CASSQDTGRGYTF. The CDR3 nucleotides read TGCGCCAGCAGCCAAGATACAGGGCGCGGCTACACCTTC.

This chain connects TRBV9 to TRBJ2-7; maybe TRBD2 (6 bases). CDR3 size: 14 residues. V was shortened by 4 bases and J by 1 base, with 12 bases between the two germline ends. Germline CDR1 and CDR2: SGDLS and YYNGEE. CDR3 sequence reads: CASSPRLESYEQYF. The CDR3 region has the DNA TGTGCCAGCAGCCCAAGACTAGAGTCCTACGAGCAGTACTTC. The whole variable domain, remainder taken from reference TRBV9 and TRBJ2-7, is DSGVTQTPKHLITATGQRVTLRCSPRSGDLSVYWYQQSLDQGLQFLIQYYNGEERAKGNILERFSAQQFPDLHSELNLSSLELGDSALYFCASSPRLESYEQYFGPGTRLTVT.

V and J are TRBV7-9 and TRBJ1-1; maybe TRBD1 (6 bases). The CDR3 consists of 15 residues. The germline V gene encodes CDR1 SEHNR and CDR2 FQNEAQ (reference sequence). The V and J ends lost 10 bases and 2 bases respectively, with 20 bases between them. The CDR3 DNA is TGTGCCACTCAGGCTTGGACAGAAATTAACACTGAAGCTTTCTTT. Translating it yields CATQAWTEINTEAFF.

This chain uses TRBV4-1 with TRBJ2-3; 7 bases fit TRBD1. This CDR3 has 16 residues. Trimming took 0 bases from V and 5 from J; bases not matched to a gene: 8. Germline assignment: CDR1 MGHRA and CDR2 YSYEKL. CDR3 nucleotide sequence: TGCGCCAGCAGCCAAGAGCAGGGGGTTATTTTAGATACGCAGTATTTT. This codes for CASSQEQGVILDTQYF.

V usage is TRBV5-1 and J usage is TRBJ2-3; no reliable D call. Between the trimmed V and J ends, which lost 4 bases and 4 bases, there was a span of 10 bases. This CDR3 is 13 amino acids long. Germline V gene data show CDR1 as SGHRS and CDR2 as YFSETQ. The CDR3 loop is CASSARSADTQYF. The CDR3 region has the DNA TGCGCCAGCAGCGCCAGAAGCGCAGATACGCAGTATTTT. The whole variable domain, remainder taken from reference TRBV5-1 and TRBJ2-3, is KAGVTQTPRYLIKTRGQQVTLSCSPISGHRSVSWYQQTPGQGLQFLFEYFSETQRNKGNFPGRFSGRQFSNSRSEMNVSTLELGDSALYLCASSARSADTQYFGPGTRLTVL.

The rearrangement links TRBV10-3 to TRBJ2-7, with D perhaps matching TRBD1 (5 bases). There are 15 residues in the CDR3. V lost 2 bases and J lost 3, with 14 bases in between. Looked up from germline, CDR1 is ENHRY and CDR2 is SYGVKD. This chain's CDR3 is CAISEGRVLDYEQYF. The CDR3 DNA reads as TGTGCCATCAGTGAGGGCAGGGTTTTAGACTACGAGCAGTACTTC.

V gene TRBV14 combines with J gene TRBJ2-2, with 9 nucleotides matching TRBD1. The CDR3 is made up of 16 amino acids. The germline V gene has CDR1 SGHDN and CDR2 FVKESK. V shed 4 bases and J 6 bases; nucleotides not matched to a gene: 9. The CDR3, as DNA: TGTGCCAGCAGCCGGTCTGGACAGGGGTCGGCCGGGGAGCTGTTTTTT. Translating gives CASSRSGQGSAGELFF.

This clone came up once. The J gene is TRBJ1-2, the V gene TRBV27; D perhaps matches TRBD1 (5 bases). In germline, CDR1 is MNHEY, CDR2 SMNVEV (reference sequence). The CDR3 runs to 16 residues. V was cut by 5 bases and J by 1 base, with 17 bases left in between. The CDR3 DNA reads TGTGCCAGCAGTAGCTCGGGACTCCCAGATAACTATGGCTACACCTTC. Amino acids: CASSSSGLPDNYGYTF.

The CDR3 bases are TGTGCCTGGAGTGTAAGGCCTTTCGACACAGGGGTCAAAGAGACCCAGTACTTC. This encodes CAWSVRPFDTGVKETQYF. The chain couples TRBV30 to TRBJ2-5; 7 bases agree with TRBD1. Germline CDR1 GTSNPN, CDR2 SVGIG (reference sequence). The CDR3 totals 18 residues. The trim removed 0 bases at V and 3 bases at J, leaving 16 bases unmatched.

The CDR3 DNA reads as TGTGCCAGCAGCGGACGACAGGGCGGAAACACCATATATTTT. Translated, it gives CASSGRQGGNTIYF. V and J are TRBV9 and TRBJ1-3, with 7 nucleotides matching TRBD1. Germline V gene lookup returns CDR1 SGDLS and CDR2 YYNGEE. J was trimmed by 4 bases and V by 3 bases; bases with no gene match: 4. The CDR3 runs to 14 residues.

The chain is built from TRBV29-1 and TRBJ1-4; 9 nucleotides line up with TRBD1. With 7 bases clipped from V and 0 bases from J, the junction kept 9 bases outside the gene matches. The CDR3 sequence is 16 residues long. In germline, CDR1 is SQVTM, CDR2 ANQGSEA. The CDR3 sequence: CSAEGGQGATNEKLFF. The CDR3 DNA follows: TGCAGCGCCGAAGGGGGACAGGGTGCAACTAATGAAAAACTGTTTTTT.

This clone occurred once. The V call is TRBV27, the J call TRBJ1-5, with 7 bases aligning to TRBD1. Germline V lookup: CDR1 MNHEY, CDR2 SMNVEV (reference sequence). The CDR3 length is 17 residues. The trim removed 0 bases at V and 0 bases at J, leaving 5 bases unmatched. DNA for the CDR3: TGTGCCAGCAGTTTATCGGGACAGACTTATAGCAATCAGCCCCAGCATTTT. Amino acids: CASSLSGQTYSNQPQHF.